Listed below are T cell receptor beta chains from one sample, sequenced in a study of blood T cells in healthy people across ages. TCRdb itself ran the 5' RACE reads through MiXCR, one entry per CDR3 protein. The sample has 780,000 or so distinct CDR3 sequences, 56% seen once. Specimen: blood. All receptors derive from a man aged 40-49 years in good health. Each CDR3 is given with its conserved first and last residue. Fields, in order: J gene, V gene, clone size, D gene, CDR3 protein, CDR3 DNA. D genes are given only for firm matches. Only part of the rows carry a size: once, few, many, or a class if the clone is expanded.

TRBJ2-5	TRBV20-1	NA	NA	CSARGTAKETQYF	TGCAGTGCTAGAGGGACGGCAAAAGAGACCCAGTACTTC
TRBJ2-1	TRBV9	NA	NA	CASSVARWDEQFF	TGTGCCAGCAGCGTAGCTCGGTGGGATGAGCAGTTCTTC
TRBJ1-2	TRBV6-1	NA	NA	CASSEAGERYGYTF	TGTGCCAGCAGTGAAGCTGGGGAACGCTATGGCTACACCTTC
TRBJ2-5	TRBV5-1	NA	TRBD2	CASGSDGRGGEETQYF	TGCGCCAGCGGATCCGACGGGCGGGGGGGCGAAGAGACCCAGTACTTC
TRBJ2-3	TRBV20-1	NA	TRBD1	CSAGPSLDRALTDTQYF	TGCAGTGCTGGGCCCTCTCTGGACAGGGCCCTCACAGATACGCAGTATTTT
TRBJ2-7	TRBV12-3/TRBV12-4	NA	TRBD1	CASSLVVGTENSYEQYF	TGTGCCAGCAGTTTAGTCGTTGGGACAGAAAATTCCTACGAGCAGTACTTC
TRBJ2-5	TRBV28	NA	TRBD1	CASSPRVGGLAQETQYF	TGTGCCAGCAGCCCTCGGGTAGGGGGCCTAGCCCAAGAGACCCAGTACTTC
TRBJ1-2	TRBV28	NA	NA	CATSNPGGRVNGYTF	TGTGCCACCTCAAACCCCGGCGGCAGGGTAAATGGCTACACCTTC
TRBJ2-2	TRBV6-2/TRBV6-3	NA	TRBD2	CASTLTSGMNTGELFF	TGTGCCAGCACCCTGACTAGCGGGATGAACACCGGGGAGCTGTTTTTT
TRBJ1-2	TRBV29-1	few	TRBD1	CSVGQGAAGNGYTF	TGCAGCGTAGGACAGGGGGCTGCTGGTAATGGCTACACCTTC
TRBJ1-2	TRBV21-1	NA	NA	CASSKRVRTGAIDPRVKGYTF	TGTGCCAGCAGCAAGAGAGTTCGGACAGGAGCTATTGACCCCCGGGTGAAGGGCTACACCTTC
TRBJ2-7	TRBV9	NA	TRBD1	CASSADRGLERYEQYF	TGTGCCAGCAGCGCAGACAGGGGGTTGGAGCGGTACGAGCAGTACTTC
TRBJ2-3	TRBV9	NA	NA	CAGSVGSDTQYF	TGTGCCGGCAGCGTAGGTTCAGATACGCAGTATTTT
TRBJ1-4	TRBV29-1	NA	TRBD1	CSVWTGEKLFF	TGCAGCGTGTGGACAGGTGAAAAACTGTTTTTT
TRBJ2-5	TRBV5-1	many	TRBD2	CASSLSGSGQETQYF	TGCGCCAGCAGCCTTAGCGGGAGTGGTCAAGAGACCCAGTACTTC
TRBJ2-7	TRBV20-1	few	NA	CSARGGAYEQYF	TGCAGTGCTAGGGGAGGTGCCTACGAGCAGTACTTC
TRBJ2-4	TRBV7-2	NA	TRBD1	CASSLLTGSYVQYF	TGTGCCAGCAGCCTTCTGACAGGGTCCTACGTGCAGTACTTC
TRBJ2-3	TRBV9	NA	NA	CASSASGLRNTDTQYF	TGTGCCAGCAGCGCCTCAGGGTTGAGGAACACAGATACGCAGTATTTT
TRBJ2-3	TRBV11-2	few	NA	CASSLSTYTDTQYF	TGTGCCAGCAGCTTAAGTACCTACACAGATACGCAGTATTTT
TRBJ2-4	TRBV7-2	NA	TRBD2	CASSPGLGGGTKNIQYF	TGTGCCAGCAGCCCGGGCTTGGGCGGGGGGACTAAAAACATTCAGTACTTC
TRBJ2-3	TRBV7-6	few	TRBD1	CASSLATGELSTQYF	TGTGCCAGCAGCTTAGCCACAGGGGAATTGAGTACGCAGTATTTT
TRBJ1-5	TRBV6-2/TRBV6-3	NA	TRBD1	CASSYRRDSRVIGNQPQHF	TGTGCCAGCAGTTACCGCCGGGACAGTAGGGTGATCGGCAATCAGCCCCAGCATTTT
TRBJ2-1	TRBV14	NA	NA	CASSLEPLEARIYNEQFF	TGTGCCAGCAGCTTAGAACCCCTGGAGGCCCGAATATACAATGAGCAGTTCTTC
TRBJ2-5	TRBV2	few	NA	CASSEDRAGKTQYF	TGTGCCAGCAGTGAAGACAGGGCGGGGAAGACCCAGTACTTC
TRBJ2-3	TRBV20-1	NA	NA	CSATEHYSSERSTDTQYF	TGCAGTGCTACAGAGCACTACTCTAGCGAGAGGAGCACAGATACGCAGTATTTT
TRBJ2-7	TRBV27	few	TRBD1	CASSTNADRVREQYF	TGTGCCAGCAGTACTAACGCGGACAGGGTACGCGAGCAGTACTTC
TRBJ2-7	TRBV5-1	few	TRBD2	CASSLAGGSGSYEQYF	TGCGCCAGCAGCTTGGCGGGGGGGAGTGGCTCCTACGAGCAGTACTTC
TRBJ1-5	TRBV20-1	few	NA	CSARGANSNQPQHF	TGCAGTGCCCGCGGGGCTAATAGCAATCAGCCCCAGCATTTT
TRBJ1-1	TRBV9	once	NA	CASSVESGRQAFF	TGTGCCAGCAGCGTAGAGTCTGGGCGACAAGCTTTCTTT
TRBJ2-5	TRBV9	NA	TRBD1	CASSPRQGIAETQYF	TGTGCCAGCAGCCCGCGACAGGGTATAGCAGAGACCCAGTACTTC
TRBJ2-1	TRBV3-1	NA	TRBD2	CASSQGLAGPYNEQFF	TGTGCCAGCAGCCAAGGACTAGCGGGACCCTACAATGAGCAGTTCTTC
TRBJ2-7	TRBV9	NA	NA	CASSHSSYEQYF	TGTGCCAGCAGTCATAGCTCCTACGAGCAGTACTTC
TRBJ2-7	TRBV6-5	NA	NA	CASSYSSQGGYEQYF	TGTGCCAGCAGTTACTCGAGTCAGGGGGGTTACGAGCAGTACTTC
TRBJ2-7	TRBV20-1	NA	NA	CSARDAGREYEQYF	TGCAGTGCTAGAGATGCCGGACGGGAATACGAGCAGTACTTC
TRBJ2-6	TRBV12-3/TRBV12-4	NA	TRBD1	CASSLGRGPGANVLTF	TGTGCCAGCAGTTTAGGTAGGGGGCCTGGGGCCAACGTCCTGACTTTC